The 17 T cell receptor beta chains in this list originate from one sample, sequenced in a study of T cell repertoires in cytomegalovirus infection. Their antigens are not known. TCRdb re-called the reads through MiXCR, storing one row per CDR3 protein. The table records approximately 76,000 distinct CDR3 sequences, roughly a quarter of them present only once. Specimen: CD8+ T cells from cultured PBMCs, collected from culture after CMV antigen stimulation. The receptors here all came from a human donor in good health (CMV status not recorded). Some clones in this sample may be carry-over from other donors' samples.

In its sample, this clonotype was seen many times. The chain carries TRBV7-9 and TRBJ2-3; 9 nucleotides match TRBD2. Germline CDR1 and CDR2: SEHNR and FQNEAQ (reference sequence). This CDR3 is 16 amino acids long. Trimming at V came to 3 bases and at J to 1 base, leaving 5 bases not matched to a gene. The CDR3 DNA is TGTGCCAGCAGCTTCCCGGCTAGCGGGGGCACAGATACGCAGTATTTT. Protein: CASSFPASGGTDTQYF.

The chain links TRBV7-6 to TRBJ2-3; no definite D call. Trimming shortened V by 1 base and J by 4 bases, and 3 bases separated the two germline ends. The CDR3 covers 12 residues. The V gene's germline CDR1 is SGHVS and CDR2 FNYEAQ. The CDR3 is CASSLGADTQYF. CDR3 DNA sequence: TGTGCCAGCAGCTTAGGTGCAGATACGCAGTATTTT.

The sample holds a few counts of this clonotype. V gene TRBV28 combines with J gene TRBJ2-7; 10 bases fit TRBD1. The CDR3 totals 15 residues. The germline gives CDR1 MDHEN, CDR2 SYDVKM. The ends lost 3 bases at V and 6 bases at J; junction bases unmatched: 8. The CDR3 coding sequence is TGTGCCAGCAGTTTTACCGGGACAGGGGCTCCCGAGCAGTACTTC. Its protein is CASSFTGTGAPEQYF.

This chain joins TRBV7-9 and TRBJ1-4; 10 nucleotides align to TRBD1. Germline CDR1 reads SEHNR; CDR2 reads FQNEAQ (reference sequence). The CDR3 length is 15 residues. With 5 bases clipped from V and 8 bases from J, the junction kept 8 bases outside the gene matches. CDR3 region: CASSQTGGGGEKLFF. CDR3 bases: TGTGCCAGCAGCCAGACAGGGGGCGGCGGCGAAAAACTGTTTTTT.

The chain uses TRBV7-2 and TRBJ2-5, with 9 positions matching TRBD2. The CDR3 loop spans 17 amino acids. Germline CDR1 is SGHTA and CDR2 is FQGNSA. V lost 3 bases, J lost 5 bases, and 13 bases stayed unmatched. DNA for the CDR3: TGTGCCAGCAGCTTGGGTCTTAGCGGGGGACCAGCGGAGACCCAGTACTTC. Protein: CASSLGLSGGPAETQYF.

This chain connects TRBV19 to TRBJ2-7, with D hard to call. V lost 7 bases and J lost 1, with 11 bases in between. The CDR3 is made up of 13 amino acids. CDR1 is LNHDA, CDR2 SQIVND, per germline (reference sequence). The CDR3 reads CASNPGSSYEQYF. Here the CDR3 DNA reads TGTGCCAGTAACCCCGGGTCTTCCTACGAGCAGTACTTC.

The CDR3 loop is CSVEQGAGTAFF. The CDR3 nucleotides are TGCAGCGTTGAACAGGGGGCGGGGACGGCTTTCTTT. The chain carries TRBV29-1 and TRBJ1-1, with 8 bases aligning to TRBD1. This CDR3 region has 12 residues. J lost 11 bases, V lost 2 bases, and 7 bases had no gene match. The germline V gene encodes CDR1 SQVTM and CDR2 ANQGSEA.

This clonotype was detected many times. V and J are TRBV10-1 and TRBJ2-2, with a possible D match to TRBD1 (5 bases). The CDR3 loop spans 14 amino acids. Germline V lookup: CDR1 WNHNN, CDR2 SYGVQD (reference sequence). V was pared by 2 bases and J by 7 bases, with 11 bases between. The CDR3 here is CASSEQGSGGELFF. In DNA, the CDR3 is TGCGCCAGCAGTGAGCAGGGTTCGGGCGGGGAGCTGTTTTTT.

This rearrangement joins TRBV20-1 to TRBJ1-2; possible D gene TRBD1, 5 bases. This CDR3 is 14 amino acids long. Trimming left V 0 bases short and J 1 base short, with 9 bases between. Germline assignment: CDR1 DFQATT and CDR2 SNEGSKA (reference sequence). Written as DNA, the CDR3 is TGCAGTGCTAGAGATCAGGGTGATAACTATGGCTACACCTTC. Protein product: CSARDQGDNYGYTF.

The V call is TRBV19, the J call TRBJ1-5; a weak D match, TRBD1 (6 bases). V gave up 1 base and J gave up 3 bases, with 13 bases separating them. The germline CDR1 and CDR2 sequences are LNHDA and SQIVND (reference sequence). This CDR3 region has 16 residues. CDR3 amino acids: CASSIVAGAINQPQHF. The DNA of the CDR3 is TGTGCCAGTAGTATAGTCGCAGGGGCAATCAATCAGCCCCAGCATTTT.

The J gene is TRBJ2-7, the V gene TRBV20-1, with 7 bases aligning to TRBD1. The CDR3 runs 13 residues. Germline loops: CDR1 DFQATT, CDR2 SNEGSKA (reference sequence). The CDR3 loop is CSPRDRFSYEQYF. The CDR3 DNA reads TGCAGCCCCCGGGACAGATTCTCCTACGAGCAGTACTTC.

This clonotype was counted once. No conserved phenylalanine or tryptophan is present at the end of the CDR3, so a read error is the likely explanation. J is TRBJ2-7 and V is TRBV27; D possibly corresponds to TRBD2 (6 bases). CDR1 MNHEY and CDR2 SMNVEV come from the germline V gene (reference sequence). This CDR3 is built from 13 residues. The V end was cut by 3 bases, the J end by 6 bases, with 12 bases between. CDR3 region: CASSLVGTREQYS. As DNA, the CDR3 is TGTGCCAGCAGTTTGGTCGGGACTCGCGAGCAGTACTCC.

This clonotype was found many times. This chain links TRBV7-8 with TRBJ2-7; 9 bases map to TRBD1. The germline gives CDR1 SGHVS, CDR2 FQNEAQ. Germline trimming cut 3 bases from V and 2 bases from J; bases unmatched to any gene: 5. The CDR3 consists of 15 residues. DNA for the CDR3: TGTGCCAGCAGCTTGGACAGGGGAAAAACCTACGAGCAGTACTTC. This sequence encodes CASSLDRGKTYEQYF.

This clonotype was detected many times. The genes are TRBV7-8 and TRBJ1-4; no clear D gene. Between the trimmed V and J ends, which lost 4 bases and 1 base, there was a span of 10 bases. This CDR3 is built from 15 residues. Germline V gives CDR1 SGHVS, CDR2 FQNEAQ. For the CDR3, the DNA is TGTGCCAGCAGCTCCGACACGGGAACTAATGAAAAACTGTTTTTT. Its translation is CASSSDTGTNEKLFF. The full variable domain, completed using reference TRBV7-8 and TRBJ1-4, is GAGVSQSPRYKVAKRGQDVALRCDPISGHVSLFWYQQALGQGPEFLTYFQNEAQLDKSGLPSDRFFAERPEGSVSTLKIQRTQQEDSAVYLCASSSDTGTNEKLFFGSGTQLSVL.

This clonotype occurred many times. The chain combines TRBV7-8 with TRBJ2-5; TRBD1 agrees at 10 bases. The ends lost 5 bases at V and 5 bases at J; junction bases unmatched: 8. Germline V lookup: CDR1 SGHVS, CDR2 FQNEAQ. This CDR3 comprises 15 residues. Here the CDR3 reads CASSPPGTGVETQYF. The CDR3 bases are TGTGCCAGCAGCCCTCCAGGGACAGGGGTTGAGACCCAGTACTTC.

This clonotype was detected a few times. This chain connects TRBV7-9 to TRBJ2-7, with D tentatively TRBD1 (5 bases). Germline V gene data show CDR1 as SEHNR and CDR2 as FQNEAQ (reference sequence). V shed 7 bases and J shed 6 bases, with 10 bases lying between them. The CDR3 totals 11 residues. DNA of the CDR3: TGTGCCAGCACCGGACACTTCGAGCAGTACTTC. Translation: CASTGHFEQYF.

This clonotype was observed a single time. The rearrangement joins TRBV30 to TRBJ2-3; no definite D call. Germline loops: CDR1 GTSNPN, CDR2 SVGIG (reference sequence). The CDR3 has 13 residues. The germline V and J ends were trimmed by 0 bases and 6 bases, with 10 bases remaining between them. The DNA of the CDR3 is TGTGCCTGGAGTGTACTTCTCACGGATACGCAGTATTTT. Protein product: CAWSVLLTDTQYF.